This T cell receptor beta chain was sequenced during a study of blood T cell repertoires in COVID-19. Study-wide context: Collection of acute and convalescent COVID-19 samples took place in the United States, Italy and Spain. Sample material is recorded as cDNA or gDNA derived from T cells, B-cell-depleted T cells, or PBMCs.

Trimming removed 1 base at V and 1 base at J, with 10 bases between. Germline loops: CDR1 SEHNR, CDR2 FQNEAQ (reference sequence). The length of the CDR3 is 15 residues. In its sample, this clone was seen once. Source study methods: The authors estimated nucleated cell counts from reference gene primer amplification. Assay: immunoSEQ multiplex PCR; the TCRdb copy retains only in-frame clones and omits some. D and trimming were read from the DNA, whereas the V and J calls and clone size are those reported in that table. The sample records roughly 100,000 clones, around nine tenths being singletons. The rearrangement uses TRBV7-9 and TRBJ1-1, with no clear D. The source is a man in his fifties with active or convalescent COVID-19. Specimen: peripheral blood. The CDR3 sequence is CASSLVSGRNTEAFF. CDR3 coding DNA: TGTGCCAGCAGCTTAGTTTCGGGGAGGAACACTGAAGCTTTCTTT.